This T cell receptor beta chain was sequenced in a study of CD8+CD57+ T cells in acquired aplastic anemia. Study-wide background: Mean yield of DNA from sorted CD4+ and CD8+ cells was about 3.2 ug. Healthy donor CD4+ samples were sequenced to a depth that averaged about 10.8 million reads. Study-level findings and limits: In common between the patients and the controls were twenty-nine CD8+ CDR3 sequences.

CDR1 and CDR2 from the germline V gene are LNHDA and SQIVND (reference sequence). The germline V and J ends were trimmed by 1 base and 4 bases, with 10 bases remaining between them. The CDR3 length is 14 residues. TCR beta VDJ and CDR3 were profiled, and genomic DNA was the template. TCRdb re-derived calls from the reads in MiXCR, one entry per CDR3 protein. The sample yields roughly 80,000 distinct CDR3 sequences, over 35% seen once. Details on this clonotype: Its target is unknown.

The sample consisted of sorted CD4+, CD8+, or CD8+CD57+ T cells (not recorded which) from PBMCs. The rearrangement links TRBV19 to TRBJ1-2, with D uncertain. The TCR comes from a human donor in good health, serving as a control. CDR3 sequence: CASSIGEASYGYTF. The CDR3 region has the DNA TGTGCCAGTAGTATAGGGGAAGCCAGCTATGGCTACACCTTC.